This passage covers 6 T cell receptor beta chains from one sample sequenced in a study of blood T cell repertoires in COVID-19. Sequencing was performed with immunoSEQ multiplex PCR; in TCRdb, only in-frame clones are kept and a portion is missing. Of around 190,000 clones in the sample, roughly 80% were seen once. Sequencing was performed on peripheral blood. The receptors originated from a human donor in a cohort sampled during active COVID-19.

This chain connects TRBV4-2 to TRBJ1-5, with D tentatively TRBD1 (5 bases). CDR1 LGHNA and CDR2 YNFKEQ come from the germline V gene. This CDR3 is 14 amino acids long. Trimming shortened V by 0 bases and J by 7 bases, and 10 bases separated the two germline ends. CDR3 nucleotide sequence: TGTGCCAGCAGCCAAGATATCGGGGGACAGCCCCAGCATTTT. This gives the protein CASSQDIGGQPQHF.

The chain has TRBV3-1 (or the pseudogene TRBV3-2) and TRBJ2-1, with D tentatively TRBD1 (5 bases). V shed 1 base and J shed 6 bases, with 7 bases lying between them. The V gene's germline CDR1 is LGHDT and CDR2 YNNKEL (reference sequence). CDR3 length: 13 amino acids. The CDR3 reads CASSQGQSNEQFF. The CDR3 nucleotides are TGTGCCAGCAGCCAAGGACAGTCCAATGAGCAGTTCTTC.

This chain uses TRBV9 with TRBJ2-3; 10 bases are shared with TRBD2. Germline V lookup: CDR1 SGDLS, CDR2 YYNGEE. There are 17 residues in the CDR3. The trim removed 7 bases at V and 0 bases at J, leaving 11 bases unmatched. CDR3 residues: CASSERGGLSSTDTQYF. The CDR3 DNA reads TGTGCCAGCTCTGAGCGGGGGGGCCTATCTAGCACAGATACGCAGTATTTT.

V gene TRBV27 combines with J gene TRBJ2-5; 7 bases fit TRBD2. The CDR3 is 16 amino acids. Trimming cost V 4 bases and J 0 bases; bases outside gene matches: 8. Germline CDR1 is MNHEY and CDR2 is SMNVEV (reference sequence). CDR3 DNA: TGTGCCAGCAGTTGGGGGGGATGGAGTTACCAAGAGACCCAGTACTTC. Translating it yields CASSWGGWSYQETQYF.

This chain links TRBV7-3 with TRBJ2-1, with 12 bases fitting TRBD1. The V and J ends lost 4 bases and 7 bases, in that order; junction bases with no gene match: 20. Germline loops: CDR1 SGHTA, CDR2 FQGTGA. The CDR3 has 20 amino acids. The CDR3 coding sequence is TGTGCCAGCAGCTCCCGCCACCTCATTCCGGGACAGGGGGCTGGTAATGAGCAGTTCTTC. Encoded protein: CASSSRHLIPGQGAGNEQFF.

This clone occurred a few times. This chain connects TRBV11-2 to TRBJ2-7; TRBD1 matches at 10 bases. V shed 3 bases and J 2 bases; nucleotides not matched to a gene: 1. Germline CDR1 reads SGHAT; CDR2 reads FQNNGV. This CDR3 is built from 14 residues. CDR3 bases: TGTGCCAGCAGCTTTGGGACAGGGGCCTACGAGCAGTACTTC. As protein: CASSFGTGAYEQYF.